This T cell receptor (beta chain) was sequenced for a study of shared clonotypes between healthy human individuals (dated by TCRdb to the early 2020s). The study in broad terms: The cohort comprised a couple of women and a few men aged 18 to 49 years. Leukapheresis yielded between about 0.94 and 8.9 billion PBMCs per donor. To increase sequencing depth and limit assay-specific biases, different laboratories used diverse techniques to prepare libraries and sequence TCR repertoires. To estimate repertoire size and how much clonotype sharing occurs between individuals, the study deeply sequenced the blood TCR repertoires of five healthy adults. For each donor, three plates each were used for CD4 naive and CD4 memory, two plates were used for CD8 naive, and one plate was used for CD8 memory. Summary of the overall study and its limitations: Even with the large sequencing depth, rarefaction of the sorted-subset datasets indicated that sequencing was incomplete. Only blood was sampled, and tissue TCR repertoires likely differ from those in blood. Pairwise subsampling indicated that sequencing depth was expected to affect the degree of clonotype sharing among donors. Larger estimated clonotype richness was generally found for naive subsets than for memory subsets. Compared with non-shared clonotypes, the clonotypes found in all four sorted-subset donors had higher generation probabilities. The genetic and exposure-history diversity represented was limited by the small number of donors. Sharing across four donors was observed for about 5% of naive CD4, over 3% of naive CD8, 2% to 2.5% of memory CD4, and around 0.4% of memory CD8 clonotypes.

CD8 naive samples were obtained by positive selection for CCR7 among CD45RO-negative cells, yielding a CD45RA+CCR7+ population from which TemRA cells were excluded. Healthy HIV-negative adults with no recently reported acute infections or vaccinations were included as donors. Only Caucasian adults living in Nashville, Tennessee, USA were represented among the donors. Blood was obtained by leukapheresis, after which PBMCs were separated by Ficoll-Histopaque density gradient centrifugation and cryopreserved in liquid nitrogen vapor phase. Analytical flow cytometry was used to check the purity and quantity of each magnetically sorted T cell population. Genomic DNA was isolated from every sorted fraction and measured by UV absorbance on a Nanodrop 2000c. Using the deep immunoSEQ assay, TCR CDR3 regions were amplified from genomic DNA by multiplex PCR. Extracted genomic DNA from each cell subset was spread evenly across all wells of several immunoSEQ 96-well plates, with each plate serving as a replicate. For sorted subsets, about 210 ng of genomic DNA, equivalent to around 29,000 T cell genomes, went into each replicate PCR. Purified libraries were quantified with a Qubit 3.0 fluorometer, sized on a Bioanalyzer 2100, and re-quantified with the KAPA Library Quantification kit. Every immunoSEQ 96-well plate was sequenced on a dedicated single-read 150-cycle Illumina NextSeq 550 flow cell. Regarding the original processing steps: Because only junctional sequences without quality scores were contained in the immunoSEQ output, filtering matching that applied to full-length reads could not be performed. Sequences were annotated with PyIR, a Python wrapper for IgBLAST v1.9, and V/J genes and CDR3 were assigned using IMGT germline references. Reads were filtered out if the reads had weak V/J assignments (E-value above 1e-6), no CDR3, stop codons, out-of-frame junctions, or ambiguous translated residues. V3J clonotypes were defined as sequences sharing the same inferred V gene, J gene, and CDR3 amino acid sequence. The percentage overlap between two repertoires was calculated by dividing the number of shared unique clonotypes by the size of the smaller repertoire. RTK rarefaction, the Chao1 estimator, and Recon v2.1 estimates of unobserved clonotypes were used to assess repertoire richness. For all TCRbeta clonotypes obtained by the gDNA method from a handful of donors, generation probabilities were computed with OLGA. TCRdb holds this immuneACCESS table with in-frame rearrangements only. Some clones are missing; in checked studies, unresolved V genes explain under half, and the rest has no known cause. V and J calls and clone size are as listed in that table; D and trimming were resolved from the DNA. The sample table contains fewer than 1 million clones; only one count was recorded for roughly 96% of them. The leading ten clones occupy under 0.25% of the sample.

Remarks on this clone: Its antigen specificity is not known. Base quality data are lacking; no much larger clone is found one base away.

This clonotype originated in a man between 25 and 39 years old in good health. The sample comprised naive CD8+ T cells sorted from blood. Reading the label with the study, this specimen's cell subset or site is: CD45RA+CCR7+.

CDR3 protein: CASSRIGGTSANEQFF. The DNA sequence is given as TGTGCCAGCAGCAGGATAGGTGGGACTAGCGCCAATGAGCAGTTCTTC. The chain is encoded by TRBV21-1 joined to TRBJ2-1; the table calls TRBD2, which could not be checked here. TRBV21-1 represents a pseudogene. Reading from cysteine to phenylalanine, the CDR3 counts 16 amino acids. Only the CDR3 portion is preserved as DNA: 48 bases, with reading frame beginning at the first base.